The present entry profiles one T cell receptor (beta chain) with its context. Its antigen is currently unknown. V was clipped by 3 bases and J by 9 bases; unmatched bases: 10. Germline CDR1 SQVTM, CDR2 ANQGSEA. This CDR3 is 13 amino acids long. These data come from a study of cytomegalovirus exposure and HLA in healthy donors. General study findings and limits: Researchers reported in a later analysis that a missense DCLRE1C variant was tied to TCR beta V- and J-gene trimming. TRBV6-2, TRBV6-3 and some other V segments were excluded as indistinguishable. There were under 200 TCR beta chains listed as cytomegalovirus-associated.

Primers: 60 Vbeta forward and 13 Jbeta reverse. Data came from immunoSEQ multiplex PCR; TCRdb stores just in-frame clones and leaves some out. The table lists 200,000 to 250,000 clones, approximately 82% of them singletons, with 0.63% in the top ten. Source material: PBMCs. The sequence came from a man younger than 35 in good health and CMV-seronegative. The chain is built from TRBV29-1 and TRBJ1-2; 7 bases line up with TRBD1. In DNA, the CDR3 is TGCAGCGTTGACGCCGGGCTAGGGGGCAGCTACACCTTC. Protein: CSVDAGLGGSYTF.